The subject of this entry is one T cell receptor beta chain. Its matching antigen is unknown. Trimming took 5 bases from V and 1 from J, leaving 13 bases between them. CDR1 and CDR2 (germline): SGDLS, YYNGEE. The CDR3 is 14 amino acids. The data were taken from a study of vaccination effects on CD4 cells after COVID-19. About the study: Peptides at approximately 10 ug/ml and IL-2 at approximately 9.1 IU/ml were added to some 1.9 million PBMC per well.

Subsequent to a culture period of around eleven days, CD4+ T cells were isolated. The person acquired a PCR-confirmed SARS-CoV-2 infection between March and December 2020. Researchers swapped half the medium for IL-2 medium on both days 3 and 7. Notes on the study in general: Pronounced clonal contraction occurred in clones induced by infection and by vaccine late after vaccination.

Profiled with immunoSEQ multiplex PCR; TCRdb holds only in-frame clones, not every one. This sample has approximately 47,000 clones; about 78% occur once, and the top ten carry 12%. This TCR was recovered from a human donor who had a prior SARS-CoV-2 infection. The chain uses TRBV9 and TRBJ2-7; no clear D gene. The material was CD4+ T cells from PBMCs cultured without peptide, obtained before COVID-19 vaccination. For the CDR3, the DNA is TGTGCCAGCAGTTCAAAGGGCGCATCCTACGAGCAGTACTTC. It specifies CASSSKGASYEQYF.